The sample holds a few counts of the clone carrying this T cell receptor (beta chain). As yet, its antigen is unknown. This entry is derived from a study of T and B cells in COVID-19 patients. Study information: At median age about 31 years, recovered patients were younger than active-infection patients at about 70. In the active-infection cohort, 18 of 20 patients had comorbidities linked to unfavorable COVID-19 outcome.

Each TRB amplification used about 230-550 ng of genomic DNA from blood. This CDR3 is 14 amino acids long. Germline-derived CDR1 and CDR2 are MNHNS and SASEGT. The V gene end was trimmed by 4 bases and the J gene end by 7 bases; junction bases not matched to a gene: 3. Study results and caveats: Patients with COVID-19 reportedly showed strongly skewed T cell receptor beta variable and joining gene usage. Clonality of TRB repertoires was high in active COVID-19; recovery brought above-healthy diversity and richness.

BIOMED2 TRB-A/B primer pools were used in multiplex TRB PCR. One entry per CDR3 protein, called by TCRdb with MiXCR from the multiplex PCR reads. The table has about 9,400 distinct CDR3 sequences, approximately 31% seen once. The sequenced material came from blood. The clonotype was recovered from a human donor who had recovered from COVID-19. V usage is TRBV6-1 and J usage is TRBJ1-4; 10 bases line up with TRBD1. The CDR3 sequence: CASSGDRGSEKLFF. DNA for the CDR3: TGTGCCAGCAGTGGGGACAGGGGAAGTGAAAAACTGTTTTTT.